The T cell receptor beta chain described here comes from a study of blood T cell repertoires in COVID-19 (dated by TCRdb to 2019 to 2021). For the study in its entirety: The collaborator samples originated in the United States, Italy and Spain and spanned the acute and convalescent phases of COVID-19. HLA class I and class II types, where available, came from metadata supplied by the sample provider rather than from assay-based typing. The repertoires were released in a freely available public database meant as a resource for research on the immune response to SARS-CoV-2. Samples were obtained from the ongoing ImmuneRACE study (first 160 participants) and from 1,254 subjects provided by 6 global collaborators. Nearly every sample came with metadata listing a de-identified subject ID, COVID-19 status, age in years and sex. The material from the prospective study consisted of cDNA or gDNA derived from T cells, B-cell-depleted T cells, or PBMCs. Subjects who had been exposed to COVID-19, were actively infected with it, or had recovered from it provided the deeply sampled blood TCRbeta repertoires that made up the dataset. General study outcomes and caveats: The quantity of clinical and demographic metadata differed by source and by participant and was supplied without curation.

Notes on this clone: Its specific antigen is unknown. No base-level quality is on record; no much larger clone is a single base apart.

TCRbeta CDR3 regions were amplified from genomic DNA by means of the immunoSEQ Assay, a bias-controlled multiplex PCR. Turning to the authors' computational methods: Nucleated cell counts per sample were estimated from amplification of reference gene primers within the assay. To quantify the absolute abundance of each unique TCRbeta CDR3 rearrangement, sequence reads were collapsed and filtered. For each sample, productive Simpson clonality was calculated as the square root of Simpson's diversity index across productive rearrangements. TCRdb mirrors the immuneACCESS table, restricted to in-frame sequences. Some clones are absent from its copies; in checked studies, under half trace to an unresolved V gene, and the reason for the others is unknown. V, J and clone size reflect that table, while D and trimming were determined from the DNA. Present in this sample are 390,000 or so clones, roughly nine tenths of which were seen just once. The ten largest clones capture about 3% of the sample.

CDR1 and CDR2 are read off the germline V gene as SGHRS and YFSETQ. The CDR3 sequence holds 13 residues, the cysteine and phenylalanine included. Here the CDR3 DNA is all that survives: 39 bases in frame from base 1. After removal of 3 bases from V and 8 bases from J, the junction retains 4 bases not matched to a gene. One collaborating source in Seattle enrolled patients during active infection and followed them longitudinally through the course of disease. Whole blood was collected in K2EDTA tubes by collaborating institutions according to the institutions' own protocols. For TCRbeta analysis, collaborators shipped samples in one of three forms: frozen whole blood, isolated PBMCs, or DNA extracted from either of those sample types.

This chain is built from TRBV5-1 and TRBJ2-1, with 8 junctional bases fitting TRBD2. The receptor comes from a woman in her twenties or thirties with COVID-19, enrolled during active disease. The sequenced material came from peripheral blood. The nucleotide sequence reads as follows: TGCGCCAGCAGCTCCGGGACTAGGGATGAGCAGTTCTTC. This is translated as CASSSGTRDEQFF.